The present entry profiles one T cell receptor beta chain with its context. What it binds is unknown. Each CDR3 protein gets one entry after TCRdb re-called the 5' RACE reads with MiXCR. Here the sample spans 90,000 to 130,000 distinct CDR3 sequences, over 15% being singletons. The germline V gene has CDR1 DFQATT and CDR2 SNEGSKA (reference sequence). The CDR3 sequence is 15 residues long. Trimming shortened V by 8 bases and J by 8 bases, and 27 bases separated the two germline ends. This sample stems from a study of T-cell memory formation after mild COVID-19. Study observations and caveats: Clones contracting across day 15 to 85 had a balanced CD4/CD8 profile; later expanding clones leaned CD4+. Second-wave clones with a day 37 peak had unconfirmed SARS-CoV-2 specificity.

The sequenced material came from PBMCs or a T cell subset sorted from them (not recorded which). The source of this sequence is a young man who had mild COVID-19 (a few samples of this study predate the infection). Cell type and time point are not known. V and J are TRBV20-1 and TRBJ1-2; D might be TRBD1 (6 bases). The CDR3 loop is CSPLPRGAVYRGYTF. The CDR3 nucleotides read TGCAGTCCATTACCCCGGGGGGCGGTTTATCGGGGCTACACCTTC.